This T cell receptor beta chain stems from a study of blood T cell repertoires in COVID-19. Across the study: The United States, Italy and Spain supplied acute and convalescent COVID-19 samples. PBMCs, B-cell-depleted T cells, or T cells provided the cDNA or gDNA that made up the material.

How the authors handled the data: For nucleated cells, counts were estimated from reference gene primer amplification. Using immunoSEQ multiplex PCR, the repertoire was profiled, and TCRdb retains in-frame clones only, with some absent. V and J calls plus clone size are reproduced from that table; the DNA served to infer D and trimming. Of roughly 350,000 clones listed, 85% are singletons. This CDR3 comprises 13 residues. Germline V gives CDR1 GTSNPN, CDR2 SVGIG (reference sequence). V lost 7 bases to trimming and J lost 4 bases, with 14 bases between them. The sample taken for sequencing was peripheral blood. The source of this sequence is a woman under 30 with acute or convalescent COVID-19. This rearrangement joins TRBV30 to TRBJ2-1; D is perhaps TRBD1 (5 bases). The CDR3 protein is CASAGILYNEQFF. In nucleotides, the CDR3 is TGTGCCTCCGCAGGGATTTTGTACAATGAGCAGTTCTTC.